Shown below are 17 T cell receptor beta chains from a single sample sequenced in a study of identical twins. In TCRdb, the 5' RACE reads were re-called with MiXCR into one record per CDR3 protein. This sample has approximately 600,000 distinct CDR3 sequences, with 9.6% found just once. This sample also belongs to another study, concerning yellow fever vaccine responses in identical twins.

The sequencing input was PBMCs. The origin of the receptors is a woman aged 18-35 years in good health.

The rearrangement links TRBV7-9 to TRBJ2-7; no definite D call. V was clipped by 5 bases and J by 0 bases, with 17 bases between them. Germline V gene lookup returns CDR1 SEHNR and CDR2 FQNEAQ (reference sequence). The CDR3 length is 16 residues. CDR3 region: CASSPSSASLSYEQYF. In DNA form, the CDR3 reads TGTGCCAGCAGCCCGTCTTCAGCATCTCTCTCCTACGAGCAGTACTTC.

In its sample, this clonotype was seen a few times. The chain couples TRBV12-3 or TRBV12-4 to TRBJ2-1; no firm D call. The CDR3 sequence is 16 residues long. Trimming stripped 6 bases from V and 3 bases from J, with 18 bases between. The chain's CDR3 is CASSSELGPGYNEQFF. As DNA, the CDR3 is TGTGCCAGCAGCTCAGAGTTAGGGCCCGGCTACAATGAGCAGTTCTTC.

This clonotype was found many times. The CDR3 DNA sequence: TGTGCCGGATGGACTGAGACCGGGGAGCTGTTTTTT. Translated: CAGWTETGELFF. This rearrangement joins TRBV12-3 or TRBV12-4 to TRBJ2-2; possibly TRBD2 for D (5 bases). This CDR3 contains 12 residues. V lost 11 bases and J lost 5, with 12 bases in between.

This clonotype has more than one count but fewer than ten. The chain joins TRBV27 to TRBJ2-1, with a possible D match to TRBD2 (5 bases). Trimming pared 7 bases from V and 10 bases from J, leaving 17 bases between. The length of the CDR3 is 13 residues. Per germline, CDR1 MNHEY and CDR2 SMNVEV (reference sequence). The CDR3 sequence: CASTQNTGREQFF. DNA for the CDR3: TGTGCCAGCACCCAAAACACGGGAAGGGAGCAGTTCTTC.

The rearrangement links TRBV19 to TRBJ2-7, with D unresolved. V was trimmed by 4 bases and J by 3 bases, leaving 7 bases between them. The germline CDR1 and CDR2 sequences are LNHDA and SQIVND (reference sequence). The CDR3 is 12 amino acids. CDR3 region: CASSTGDYEQYF. In DNA form, the CDR3 reads TGTGCCAGTAGTACCGGAGACTACGAGCAGTACTTC.

As DNA, the CDR3 is TGTGCCAGCAGTCGGACGACGGCGAACACCGGGGAGCTGTTTTTT. Residues: CASSRTTANTGELFF. This sequence joins TRBV6-1 and TRBJ2-2, with D unclear. V was pared by 5 bases and J by 0 bases, with 10 bases between. The CDR3 sequence is 15 residues long. Germline lookup yields CDR1 MNHNS and CDR2 SASEGT.

This clonotype was seen a handful of times. The chain joins TRBV6-5 to TRBJ2-3; D uncertain. CDR1 and CDR2 (germline): MNHEY, SVGAGI. This CDR3 contains 14 residues. V dropped 0 bases and J dropped 6 bases, with 10 bases sitting between them. The CDR3 DNA is TGTGCCAGCAGTTACTCGGCGATAATGGATACGCAGTATTTT. Protein: CASSYSAIMDTQYF.

The sample holds many counts of this clonotype. The J gene is TRBJ2-2, the V gene TRBV5-1; D gene unclear. The CDR3 is 15 residues long. Looked up from germline, CDR1 is SGHRS and CDR2 is YFSETQ. V was pared by 1 base and J by 2 bases, with 9 bases between. CDR3 nucleotide sequence: TGCGCCAGCAGCTTGTCGGCAGCAAACACCGGGGAGCTGTTTTTT. Encoded protein: CASSLSAANTGELFF.

This chain joins TRBV25-1 and TRBJ2-7; 7 positions agree with TRBD1. V lost 5 bases to trimming and J lost 0 bases; unmatched junction nucleotides: 10. The CDR3 consists of 16 residues. CDR1 is MGHDK, CDR2 SYGVNS, per germline. The CDR3 here is CASSTTRDSYSYEQYF. The CDR3 DNA is TGTGCCAGCAGTACCACCCGGGACAGCTACTCCTACGAGCAGTACTTC.

Comment on this clonotype: This could be a read error, since a much larger clone is one nucleotide away. V and J are TRBV20-1 and TRBJ2-5; possibly TRBD2 for D (7 bases). There are 14 residues in the CDR3. Per the germline V gene, CDR1 is DFQATT and CDR2 is SNEGSKA (reference sequence). V shed 1 base and J shed 7 bases, with 16 bases lying between them. The CDR3 sequence: CSARAGGPRGTQYF. The CDR3 region has the DNA TGCAGTGCTAGAGCGGGGGGCCCCAGGGGGACCCAGTACTTC.

The chain combines TRBV4-3 with TRBJ1-2; possibly TRBD1 for D (5 bases). Germline V gene lookup returns CDR1 LGHNA and CDR2 YSLEER. Trimming left V 3 bases short and J 8 bases short, with 16 bases between. This CDR3 contains 14 residues. Here the CDR3 reads CASSQAVSRGGYTF. CDR3 bases: TGCGCCAGCAGCCAGGCTGTCTCCCGGGGGGGCTACACCTTC.

This clonotype turned up a few times. This chain uses TRBV4-3 with TRBJ2-1, with 10 positions matching TRBD2. This CDR3 is built from 16 residues. V gave up 1 base and J gave up 3 bases; unmatched junction bases: 3. Germline CDR1 is LGHNA and CDR2 is YSLEER. This chain's CDR3 is CASSQATSGFYNEQFF. The CDR3 bases are TGCGCCAGCAGCCAAGCGACTAGCGGGTTCTACAATGAGCAGTTCTTC.

This clonotype was detected ten times or more. The chain combines TRBV6-1 with TRBJ2-7, with D uncertain. V was pared by 2 bases and J by 7 bases, with 9 bases between. This CDR3 comprises 12 residues. CDR1 is MNHNS, CDR2 SASEGT, per germline. The CDR3: CASSEKVVEQYF. DNA of the CDR3: TGTGCCAGCAGTGAAAAAGTTGTGGAGCAGTACTTC.

A few counts support this clonotype. The chain recombines TRBV20-1 with TRBJ1-2; D remains unclear. CDR1 and CDR2 from the germline V gene are DFQATT and SNEGSKA (reference sequence). Trimming left V 6 bases short and J 8 bases short, with 16 bases between. This CDR3 is built from 12 residues. The CDR3 loop reads CSAGRTLGGYTF. CDR3 nucleotide sequence: TGCAGTGCCGGAAGGACTCTGGGAGGCTACACCTTC.

The chain carries TRBV28 and TRBJ2-7; tentatively, D is TRBD1 (6 bases). Germline V CDR1 and CDR2: MDHEN, SYDVKM. The ends were cut back, 3 bases at V and 0 bases at J, with 15 bases in the middle. The CDR3 has 16 residues. The CDR3 nucleotides read TGTGCCAGCAGTTTTACAGGGAAGGGGAGCTCCTACGAGCAGTACTTC. Protein: CASSFTGKGSSYEQYF.

The V gene is TRBV12-3 or TRBV12-4, the J gene TRBJ2-1, with TRBD2 matching 13 bases. With 6 bases clipped from V and 12 bases from J, the junction kept 14 bases outside the gene matches. There are 16 residues in the CDR3. The CDR3 reads CASRSPGTSGIGPQFF. The DNA of the CDR3 is TGTGCCAGCAGATCCCCTGGGACTAGCGGGATCGGGCCGCAGTTCTTC.

This rearrangement joins TRBV18 to TRBJ2-1, with D perhaps TRBD1 or TRBD2 (5 bases each). Trimming took off 0 bases at V and 8 bases at J, with 8 bases between the two ends. Germline values: CDR1 KGHSH, CDR2 LQKENI. The CDR3 runs to 13 residues. CDR3 protein: CASSPPGVHEQFF. The CDR3 DNA reads TGTGCCAGCTCACCACCGGGGGTACATGAGCAGTTCTTC.